Detailed here is one TCR beta chain. Participants' own reports of clinical history determined their cohort assignment. All recovered Cohort 3 donors got two negative PCRs, got clearance, or saw symptom resolution. This record belongs to a study of blood T cell repertoires in COVID-19. After removal of 0 bases from V and 0 bases from J, the junction contained 5 bases not matched to a gene. From germline, CDR1 is LGHNA and CDR2 YNFKEQ. This CDR3 is 17 amino acids long. The data were produced by immunoSEQ multiplex PCR, yet TCRdb's version contains in-frame clones alone and is incomplete. The sample includes approximately 350,000 clones, about 90% seen only once; the top ten take approximately 3%.

The V call is TRBV4-2, the J call TRBJ1-3, with TRBD1 matching over 7 bases. Sequenced sample: PBMCs or T cells enriched from blood (not recorded which). The source of this sequence is a woman in her twenties or thirties who had recovered from COVID-19. The CDR3 protein is CASSQDRRQGSGNTIYF. CDR3 DNA: TGTGCCAGCAGCCAAGATCGACGACAGGGCTCTGGAAACACCATATATTTT.